The 27 T cell receptor beta chains listed next were all sequenced from one sample in a study of T cell responses to AZD1222 COVID-19 vaccine. TCRdb's copy holds only in-frame clones and misses some; the assay was immunoSEQ multiplex PCR. Of roughly 80,000 clones in the sample, more than 75% were seen once. This specimen was peripheral blood, taken on day 0 of MenACWY control vaccination. Every receptor here comes from an adult in good health.

The chain uses TRBV24-1 and TRBJ1-5, with no clear D. Per the germline V gene, CDR1 is KGHDR and CDR2 is SFDVKD. V gave up 9 bases and J gave up 3 bases, with 11 bases separating them. The CDR3 covers 13 residues. The CDR3 sequence is CATGGEFNQPQHF. CDR3 DNA sequence: TGTGCCACCGGCGGGGAATTCAATCAGCCCCAGCATTTT.

The chain recombines TRBV19 with TRBJ2-7; 7 nucleotides line up with TRBD2. The CDR3 consists of 14 residues. Trimming took 5 bases from V and 4 from J; bases not matched to a gene: 8. Germline V gives CDR1 LNHDA, CDR2 SQIVND (reference sequence). The chain's CDR3 is CASSLPTSIYEQYF. CDR3 sequence (DNA): TGTGCCAGTAGTCTCCCGACTAGCATTTACGAGCAGTACTTC.

The chain carries TRBV6-2 or TRBV6-3 and TRBJ1-2, with D unresolved. Germline CDR1 and CDR2: MNHEY and SVGEGT. Trimming shortened V by 0 bases and J by 4 bases, and 12 bases separated the two germline ends. CDR3 length: 15 residues. The CDR3 spells CASSYSGPVFYGYTF. In DNA form, the CDR3 reads TGTGCCAGCAGTTACTCAGGTCCAGTATTCTATGGCTACACCTTC.

This chain connects TRBV7-9 to TRBJ1-1; possibly TRBD1 for D (6 bases). This CDR3 region has 14 residues. V lost 6 bases to trimming and J lost 5 bases, with 16 bases between them. Germline V gene sequence: CDR1 SEHNR, CDR2 FQNEAQ (reference sequence). The CDR3 DNA reads TGTGCCAGCAGGCCCGGGACCCAGGGGACTGAAGCTTTCTTT. It is translated as CASRPGTQGTEAFF.

The chain is built from TRBV19 and TRBJ1-5; tentative D call: TRBD1 (5 bases). V was cut by 2 bases and J by 7 bases, with 15 bases left in between. Germline values: CDR1 LNHDA, CDR2 SQIVND (reference sequence). The CDR3 spans 15 residues. The CDR3 spells CASSISGGRSQPQHF. CDR3 coding DNA: TGTGCCAGTAGTATAAGTGGGGGGAGAAGCCAGCCCCAGCATTTT.

The CDR3 loop is CASSSGGDTEAFF. CDR3 sequence (DNA): TGTGCCAGCAGCAGCGGGGGTGACACTGAAGCTTTCTTT. The rearrangement uses TRBV21-1 and TRBJ1-1. TRBV21-1 is deemed a pseudogene. The CDR3 loop spans 13 amino acids.

The V call is TRBV12-3 or TRBV12-4, the J call TRBJ2-5; no clear D gene. The CDR3 runs 13 residues. Trimming shortened V by 5 bases and J by 5 bases, and 12 bases separated the two germline ends. CDR3 sequence (DNA): TGTGCCAGCAGTCTCGGCCCCTTTGAGACCCAGTACTTC. Residues: CASSLGPFETQYF.

This clone was counted only a few times. This sequence joins TRBV5-1 and TRBJ2-7; TRBD1 or TRBD2 may be the D gene (5 bases each). From germline, CDR1 is SGHRS and CDR2 YFSETQ. Trimming shortened V by 7 bases and J by 0 bases, and 14 bases separated the two germline ends. The CDR3 covers 14 residues. The CDR3 protein is CASHPGPPSYEQYF. CDR3 DNA: TGCGCCAGCCACCCGGGGCCCCCCTCCTACGAGCAGTACTTC.

V gene TRBV10-3 combines with J gene TRBJ2-3; 8 bases line up with TRBD1. Germline CDR1 and CDR2: ENHRY and SYGVKD. This CDR3 has 15 residues. With 6 bases clipped from V and 3 bases from J, the junction kept 8 bases outside the gene matches. CDR3 loop: CAISSGQGWTDTQYF. In nucleotides, the CDR3 is TGTGCCATCAGCTCCGGACAGGGATGGACAGATACGCAGTATTTT.

As concerns this clone: At one end the junction does not follow the germline gene, possibly because of a read error. The rearrangement uses TRBV4-2 and TRBJ2-1; TRBD2 is a possible D gene (6 bases). CDR1 and CDR2 (germline): LGHNA, YNFKEQ. The CDR3 has 21 residues. CDR3 sequence: CASNQAERGGIFSFLPLGQFF. The CDR3 DNA is TGTGCCAGCAACCAAGCCGAGAGGGGCGGGATTTTCTCCTTCCTCCCCTTAGGGCAGTTCTTC.

This clone was observed once. This chain links TRBV28 with TRBJ1-5; a possible D gene is TRBD1 (6 bases). The CDR3 sequence is 14 residues long. Germline CDR1 is MDHEN and CDR2 is SYDVKM. With 8 bases removed from V and 6 bases from J, the gap between germline ends came to 17 bases. The CDR3 sequence: CASDQQGGGQPQHF. CDR3 sequence (DNA): TGTGCCAGCGACCAACAAGGGGGGGGTCAGCCCCAGCATTTT.

V and J are TRBV19 and TRBJ2-3, with 11 bases that match TRBD2. The CDR3 has 16 amino acids. Germline CDR1 and CDR2: LNHDA and SQIVND (reference sequence). J was trimmed by 7 bases and V by 7 bases; bases with no gene match: 13. This CDR3 reads CASTHPTSGRWNTQYF. The CDR3 DNA reads as TGTGCCAGTACTCATCCCACTAGCGGGAGATGGAATACGCAGTATTTT.

The rearrangement joins TRBV14 to TRBJ2-7, with D uncertain. CDR1 SGHDN and CDR2 FVKESK come from the germline V gene. Trimming stripped 3 bases from V and 5 bases from J, with 5 bases between. The CDR3 extends over 11 amino acids. The DNA of the CDR3 is TGTGCCAGCAGCCAGAACCACGAGCAGTACTTC. It encodes CASSQNHEQYF. The full variable domain, completed using reference TRBV14 and TRBJ2-7, is EAGVTQFPSHSVIEKGQTVTLRCDPISGHDNLYWYRRVMGKEIKFLLHFVKESKQDESGMPNNRFLAERTGGTYSTLKVQPAELEDSGVYFCASSQNHEQYFGPGTRLTVT.

V gene TRBV11-2 combines with J gene TRBJ2-3; a weak D match, TRBD2 (6 bases). Germline CDR1 is SGHAT and CDR2 is FQNNGV. Trimming took 6 bases from V and 7 from J, leaving 20 bases between them. The CDR3 is 15 residues long. The CDR3 DNA follows: TGTGCCAGCAGTCCAATCAACGGGAGACCGTATACGCAGTATTTT. Translated: CASSPINGRPYTQYF. The variable domain in full, completed from reference TRBV11-2 and TRBJ2-3, reads EAGVAQSPRYKIIEKRQSVAFWCNPISGHATLYWYQQILGQGPKLLIQFQNNGVVDDSQLPKDRFSAERLKGVDSTLKIQPAKLEDSAVYLCASSPINGRPYTQYFGPGTRLTVL.

The V call is TRBV3-1 (or the pseudogene TRBV3-2), the J call TRBJ1-3; perhaps TRBD1 as D (5 bases). There are 16 residues in the CDR3. V was pared by 1 base and J by 4 bases, with 14 bases between. Germline V gives CDR1 LGHDT, CDR2 YNNKEL (reference sequence). CDR3: CASSQGIQGDGNTIYF. For the CDR3, the DNA is TGTGCCAGCAGCCAAGGGATTCAGGGTGACGGAAACACCATATATTTT.

This rearrangement joins TRBV3-1 (or the pseudogene TRBV3-2) to TRBJ2-1; perhaps TRBD2 as D (6 bases). CDR1 LGHDT and CDR2 YNNKEL come from the germline V gene (reference sequence). V was trimmed by 1 base and J by 7 bases, leaving 17 bases between them. The CDR3 loop spans 16 amino acids. In DNA form, the CDR3 reads TGTGCCAGCAGCCAAGGATTGGAACGACTAGTTAATGAGCAGTTCTTC. Translation gives CASSQGLERLVNEQFF.

This clone was counted only a few times. This chain uses TRBV27 with TRBJ2-7; the D gene is possibly TRBD2 (6 bases). Germline CDR1 is MNHEY and CDR2 is SMNVEV (reference sequence). The CDR3 has 15 residues. V lost 3 bases and J lost 5, with 17 bases in between. Written as DNA, the CDR3 is TGTGCCAGCAGTTTGCGGGTGGGAGGATGGGACGAGCAGTACTTC. It translates to CASSLRVGGWDEQYF.

The V and J genes are TRBV7-9 and TRBJ2-5, with D possibly TRBD1 on 6 matching bases. The V end was cut by 0 bases, the J end by 1 base, with 6 bases between. The germline CDR1 and CDR2 sequences are SEHNR and FQNEAQ (reference sequence). The CDR3 loop spans 14 amino acids. The DNA of the CDR3 is TGTGCCAGCAGCTTAGCAGGGGGCCAAGAGACCCAGTACTTC. It codes for CASSLAGGQETQYF.

The chain carries TRBV9 and TRBJ2-1; D unresolved. Deletions cut 3 bases from V and 4 bases from J, with 17 bases between. The CDR3 has 16 residues. CDR1 SGDLS and CDR2 YYNGEE come from the germline V gene. CDR3 sequence reads: CASSAETYPTYNEQFF. CDR3 bases: TGTGCCAGCAGCGCCGAGACCTACCCAACTTACAATGAGCAGTTCTTC.

The gene calls are TRBV6-1 and TRBJ1-6; D remains unclear. V was shortened by 1 base and J by 10 bases, with 8 bases between the two germline ends. The CDR3 spans 13 residues. CDR1 is MNHNS, CDR2 SASEGT, per germline. The CDR3 region is CASSEVQTSPLHF. The CDR3 coding sequence is TGTGCCAGCAGTGAAGTGCAGACCTCACCCCTCCACTTT.

The chain has TRBV4-2 and TRBJ2-7; D gene uncertain. Deletions cut 1 base from V and 0 bases from J, with 10 bases between. Germline V gene sequence: CDR1 LGHNA, CDR2 YNFKEQ. This CDR3 comprises 15 residues. Here the CDR3 reads CASSQGRDSSYEQYF. DNA for the CDR3: TGTGCCAGCAGCCAAGGGCGCGACTCCTCCTACGAGCAGTACTTC.

V gene TRBV7-3 combines with J gene TRBJ2-7, with 11 bases fitting TRBD1. The V segment lost 6 bases and the J segment 4 bases; nucleotides outside the gene matches: 8. Germline CDR1 is SGHTA and CDR2 is FQGTGA. CDR3 length: 15 residues. CDR3: CASSLEGTGGYEQYF. CDR3 in DNA: TGTGCCAGCAGTTTGGAAGGGACAGGGGGATACGAGCAGTACTTC.

DNA of the CDR3: TGTGCCAGCAGAAGACAGATTGGGGAAAAACTGTTTTTT. Residues: CASRRQIGEKLFF. The chain uses TRBV19 and TRBJ1-4; TRBD1 is a possible D gene (5 bases). This CDR3 region has 13 residues. Germline V gives CDR1 LNHDA, CDR2 SQIVND (reference sequence). Trimming stripped 9 bases from V and 8 bases from J, with 16 bases between.

This chain connects TRBV9 to TRBJ1-5; the D is unclear. The CDR3 extends over 13 amino acids. Germline values: CDR1 SGDLS, CDR2 YYNGEE. Trimming cost V 4 bases and J 7 bases, with 12 bases left between them. The CDR3 protein is CASSPYGGQPQHF. The CDR3 DNA follows: TGTGCCAGCAGCCCTTACGGAGGGCAGCCCCAGCATTTT.

This chain links TRBV28 with TRBJ2-7, with 8 positions matching TRBD1. There are 15 residues in the CDR3. V shed 4 bases and J 12 bases; nucleotides not matched to a gene: 17. Germline CDR1 and CDR2: MDHEN and SYDVKM. CDR3 sequence: CASSSHEGQALRGYF. The CDR3 region has the DNA TGTGCCAGCAGTTCGCACGAGGGACAGGCCCTACGCGGGTACTTC.

The rearrangement joins TRBV4-2 to TRBJ2-4; the D gene is possibly TRBD2 (5 bases). Germline values: CDR1 LGHNA, CDR2 YNFKEQ. This CDR3 contains 16 residues. V lost 0 bases to trimming and J lost 3 bases, with 12 bases between them. Here the CDR3 reads CASSQEFGGGKNIQYF. The CDR3, as DNA: TGTGCCAGCAGCCAAGAATTCGGAGGAGGCAAAAACATTCAGTACTTC.

V gene TRBV2 combines with J gene TRBJ1-1, with a weak D call TRBD1 (6 bases). Germline-derived CDR1 and CDR2 are SNHLY and FYNNEI. The CDR3 has 13 amino acids. V was trimmed by 4 bases and J by 1 base, leaving 7 bases between them. CDR3 coding DNA: TGTGCCAGCAGTGTACAGGGGAACACTGAAGCTTTCTTT. Encoded protein: CASSVQGNTEAFF.